This paragraph reports one T cell receptor beta chain. Sequence at one end of the junction differs from germline and may be a read error. The data stem from a study of T cells in Graves' hyperthyroidism and ophthalmopathy. It was considered stable Graves' hyperthyroidism when ophthalmopathy did not progress within 18 months. Clinicians diagnosed patients from clinical symptoms, serum thyroxine and TRAb, thyroid ultrasound and orbital computed tomography. The source material, RNA transcripts, was used to amplify TCR beta CDR3 regions. TCR CDR3 regions were first amplified by RT-PCR with HTBI primers. TCRdb reprocessed the multiplex PCR reads via MiXCR and lists one record per CDR3 protein. The table has some 600,000 distinct CDR3 sequences, just over 45% seen once. The CDR3 is 12 amino acids. Looked up from germline, CDR1 is ENHRY and CDR2 is SYGVKD.

The sequenced sample consisted of peripheral blood or thyroid tissue (not recorded which). The source of this sequence is a woman aged 18-35 years with Graves' hyperthyroidism. The rearrangement uses TRBV10-3 and TRBJ1-5; 8 nucleotides align to TRBD1. CDR3 sequence: CASSDGQGPQHF. The CDR3 nucleotides read TGTGCCAGCAGTGACGGACAGGGGCCCCAGCATTTT.